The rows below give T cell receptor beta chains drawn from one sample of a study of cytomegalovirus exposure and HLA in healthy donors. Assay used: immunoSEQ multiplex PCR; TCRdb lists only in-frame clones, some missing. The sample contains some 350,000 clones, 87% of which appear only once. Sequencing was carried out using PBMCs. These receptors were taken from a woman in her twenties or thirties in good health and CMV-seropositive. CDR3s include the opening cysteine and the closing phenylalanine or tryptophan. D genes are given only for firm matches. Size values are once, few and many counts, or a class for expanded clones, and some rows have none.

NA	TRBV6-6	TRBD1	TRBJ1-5	CASRPRTGVDQPQHF	TGTGCCAGCAGACCTCGGACAGGGGTAGATCAGCCCCAGCATTTT
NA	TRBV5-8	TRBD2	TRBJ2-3	CASSLGKAGVRDTQYF	TGTGCCAGCAGCTTGGGAAAAGCGGGGGTGCGGGATACGCAGTATTTT
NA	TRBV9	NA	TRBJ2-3	CASSELGRVTDTQYF	TGTGCCAGCAGCGAATTGGGGCGGGTCACAGATACGCAGTATTTT
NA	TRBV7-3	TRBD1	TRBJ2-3	CASSSLGGVGTDTQYF	TGTGCCAGCAGCTCACTAGGGGGCGTAGGCACAGATACGCAGTATTTT
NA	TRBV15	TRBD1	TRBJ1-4	CATSRDQTRDRGREKLFF	TGTGCCACCAGCAGAGATCAAACCCGGGACAGGGGGCGCGAAAAACTGTTTTTT
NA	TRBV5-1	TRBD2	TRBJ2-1	CASSLASRAGGEQFF	TGCGCCAGCAGCTTGGCCTCGAGAGCGGGAGGTGAGCAGTTCTTC
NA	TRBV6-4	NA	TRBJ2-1	CASSDWERANEQFF	TGTGCCAGCAGTGACTGGGAAAGGGCCAATGAGCAGTTCTTC
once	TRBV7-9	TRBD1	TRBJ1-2	CASTPRGGARDGYTF	TGTGCCAGCACCCCCAGGGGGGGCGCGAGGGATGGCTACACCTTC
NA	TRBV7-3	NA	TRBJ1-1	CASSLGLHSNTEAFF	TGTGCCAGCAGCTTAGGACTCCACTCGAACACTGAAGCTTTCTTT
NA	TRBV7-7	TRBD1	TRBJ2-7	CASSADLRGLNYEQYF	TGTGCCAGCAGCGCAGACCTCAGGGGGCTAAACTACGAGCAGTACTTC
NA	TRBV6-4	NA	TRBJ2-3	CASSDSIGNTDTQYF	TGTGCCAGCAGTGACTCGATCGGGAACACAGATACGCAGTATTTT
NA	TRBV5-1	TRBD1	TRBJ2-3	CASSLVGQGGDTQYF	TGCGCCAGCAGCTTGGTAGGACAGGGAGGAGATACGCAGTATTTT
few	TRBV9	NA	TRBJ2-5	CASSVVGSVLETQYF	TGTGCCAGCAGCGTAGTTGGTAGCGTCCTAGAGACCCAGTACTTC
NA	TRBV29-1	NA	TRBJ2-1	CSVDGGSSYNEQFF	TGCAGCGTTGATGGCGGAAGCTCCTACAATGAGCAGTTCTTC
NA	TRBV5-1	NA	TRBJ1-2	CASSFGQEILTNYGYTF	TGCGCCAGCAGCTTTGGCCAGGAAATACTTACTAACTATGGCTACACCTTC
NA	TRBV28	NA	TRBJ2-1	CASSFNRNEQFF	TGTGCCAGCAGTTTTAATAGGAATGAGCAGTTCTTC
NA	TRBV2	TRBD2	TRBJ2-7	CASSRLAYEQYF	TGTGCCAGCAGCAGACTAGCGTACGAGCAGTACTTC
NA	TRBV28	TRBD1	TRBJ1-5	CASKPGQGNQPQHF	TGTGCCAGCAAGCCGGGACAGGGGAATCAGCCCCAGCATTTT
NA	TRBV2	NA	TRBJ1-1	CASRKGSPEAFF	TGTGCCAGCAGGAAGGGGAGTCCTGAAGCTTTCTTT
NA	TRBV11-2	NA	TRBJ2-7	CASSYPGRYYEQYF	TGTGCCAGCAGCTACCCGGGGCGGTACTACGAGCAGTACTTC
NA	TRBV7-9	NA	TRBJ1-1	CASSLGVGNTEAFF	TGTGCCAGCAGCTTGGGGGTAGGGAACACTGAAGCTTTCTTT
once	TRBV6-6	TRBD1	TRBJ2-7	CASSYDRDTFSYEQYF	TGTGCCAGCAGTTATGACAGGGACACTTTCTCCTACGAGCAGTACTTC
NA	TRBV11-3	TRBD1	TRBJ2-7	CASSHRDSSYEQYF	TGTGCCAGCAGCCACCGGGACAGTTCTTACGAGCAGTACTTC